This T cell receptor (beta chain) is from a study of high-grade serous ovarian cancer treatment subgroups. Tumor tissue was taken before any definitive surgery or chemotherapy was given. The CDR3 is 13 amino acids. CDR1 MNHNY and CDR2 SVGAGI come from the germline V gene (reference sequence). J gave up 4 bases and V 7 bases, and 5 bases lay outside the gene matches. Sequencing used immunoSEQ multiplex PCR; TCRdb keeps in-frame clones, though not all of them. The sample holds under 4,000 clones, 76% seen once. The material sequenced was tumor tissue. This clonotype originated in a human donor with high-grade serous ovarian cancer. The rearrangement links TRBV6-6 to TRBJ2-7, with TRBD1 identical over 9 bases. As DNA, the CDR3 is TGTGCCAGCACTCAGGACAGGGGTTACGAGCAGTACTTC. This translates into CASTQDRGYEQYF.